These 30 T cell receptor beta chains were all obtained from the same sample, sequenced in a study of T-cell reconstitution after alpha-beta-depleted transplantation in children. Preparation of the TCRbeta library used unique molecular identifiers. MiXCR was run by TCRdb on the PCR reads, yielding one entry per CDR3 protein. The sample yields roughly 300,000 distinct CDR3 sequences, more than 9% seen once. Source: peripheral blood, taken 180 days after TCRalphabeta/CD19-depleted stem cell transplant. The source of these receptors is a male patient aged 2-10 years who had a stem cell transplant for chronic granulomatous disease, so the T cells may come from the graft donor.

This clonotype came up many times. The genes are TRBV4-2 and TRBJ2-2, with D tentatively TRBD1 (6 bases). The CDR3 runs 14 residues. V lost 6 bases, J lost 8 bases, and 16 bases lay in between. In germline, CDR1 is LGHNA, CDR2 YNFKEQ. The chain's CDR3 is CASRREAGEGELFF. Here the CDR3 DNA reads TGTGCCAGCAGACGCGAAGCAGGGGAGGGGGAGCTGTTTTTT.

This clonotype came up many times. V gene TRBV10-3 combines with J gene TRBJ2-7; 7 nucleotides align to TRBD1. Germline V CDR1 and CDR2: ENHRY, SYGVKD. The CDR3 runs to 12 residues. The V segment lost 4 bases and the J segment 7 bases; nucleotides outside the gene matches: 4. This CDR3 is CAISATGREQYF. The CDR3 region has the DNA TGTGCCATCAGTGCGACAGGGCGTGAGCAGTACTTC.

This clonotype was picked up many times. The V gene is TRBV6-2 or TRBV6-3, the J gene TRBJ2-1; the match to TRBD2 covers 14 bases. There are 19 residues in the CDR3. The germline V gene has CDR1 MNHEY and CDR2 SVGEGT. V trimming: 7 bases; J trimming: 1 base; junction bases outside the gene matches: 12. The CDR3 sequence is CASTNSGTSGRWSYNEQFF. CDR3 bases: TGTGCCAGCACTAACTCTGGGACTAGCGGGAGATGGTCCTACAATGAGCAGTTCTTC.

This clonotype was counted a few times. The CDR3 here is CASSMSGNGYTF. The CDR3 bases are TGTGCCAGCAGTATGTCGGGGAATGGCTACACCTTC. The genes are TRBV28 and TRBJ1-2; D ambiguous. The V end was cut by 5 bases, the J end by 6 bases, with 10 bases between. Looked up from germline, CDR1 is MDHEN and CDR2 is SYDVKM. The CDR3 totals 12 residues.

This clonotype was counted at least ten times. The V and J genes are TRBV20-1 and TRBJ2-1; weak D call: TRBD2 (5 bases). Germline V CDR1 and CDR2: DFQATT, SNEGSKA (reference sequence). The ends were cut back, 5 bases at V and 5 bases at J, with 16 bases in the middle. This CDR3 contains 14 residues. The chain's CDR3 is CSAPSREPHNEQFF. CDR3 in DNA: TGCAGTGCTCCCTCCCGGGAACCCCACAATGAGCAGTTCTTC.

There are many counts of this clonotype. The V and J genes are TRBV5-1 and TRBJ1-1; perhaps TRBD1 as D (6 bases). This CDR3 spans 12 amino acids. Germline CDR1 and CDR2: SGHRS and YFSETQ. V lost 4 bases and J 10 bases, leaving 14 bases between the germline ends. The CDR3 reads CASSNSGDRAFF. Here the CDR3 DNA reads TGCGCCAGCAGCAACTCAGGGGATCGAGCTTTCTTT.

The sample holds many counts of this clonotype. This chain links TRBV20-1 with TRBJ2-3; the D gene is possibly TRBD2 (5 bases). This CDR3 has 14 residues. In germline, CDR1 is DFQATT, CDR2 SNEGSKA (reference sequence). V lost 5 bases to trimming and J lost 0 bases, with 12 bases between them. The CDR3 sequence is CSADYQSSTDTQYF. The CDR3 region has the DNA TGCAGTGCTGACTACCAGTCTAGCACAGATACGCAGTATTTT.

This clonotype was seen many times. CDR3: CASSRNAAYEQYF. The CDR3 DNA reads as TGTGCCAGCAGCCGAAACGCCGCCTACGAGCAGTACTTC. J is TRBJ2-7 and V is TRBV7-2; D unresolved. The CDR3 runs to 13 residues. Trimming stripped 5 bases from V and 2 bases from J, with 10 bases between. Germline CDR1 and CDR2: SGHTA and FQGNSA. The full variable domain, in which reference TRBV7-2 and TRBJ2-7 provide the parts outside the CDR3, is GAGVSQSPSNKVTEKGKDVELRCDPISGHTALYWYRQSLGQGLEFLIYFQGNSAPDKSGLPSDRFSAERTGGSVSTLTIQRTQQEDSAVYLCASSRNAAYEQYFGPGTRLTVT.

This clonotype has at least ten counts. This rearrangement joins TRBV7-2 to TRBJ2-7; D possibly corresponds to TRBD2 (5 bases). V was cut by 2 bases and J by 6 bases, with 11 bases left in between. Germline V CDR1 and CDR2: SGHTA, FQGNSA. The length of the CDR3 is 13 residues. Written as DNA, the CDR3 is TGTGCCAGCAGCTTACGTCTAGCACCCGAGCAGTACTTC. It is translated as CASSLRLAPEQYF. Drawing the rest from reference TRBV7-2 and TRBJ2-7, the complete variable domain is GAGVSQSPSNKVTEKGKDVELRCDPISGHTALYWYRQSLGQGLEFLIYFQGNSAPDKSGLPSDRFSAERTGGSVSTLTIQRTQQEDSAVYLCASSLRLAPEQYFGPGTRLTVT.

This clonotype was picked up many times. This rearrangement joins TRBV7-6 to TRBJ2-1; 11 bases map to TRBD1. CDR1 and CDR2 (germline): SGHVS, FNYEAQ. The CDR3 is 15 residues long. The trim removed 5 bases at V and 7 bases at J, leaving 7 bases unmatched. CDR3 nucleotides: TGTGCCAGCAGCGACCGGGACAGGGGGGGGAATGAGCAGTTCTTC. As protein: CASSDRDRGGNEQFF.

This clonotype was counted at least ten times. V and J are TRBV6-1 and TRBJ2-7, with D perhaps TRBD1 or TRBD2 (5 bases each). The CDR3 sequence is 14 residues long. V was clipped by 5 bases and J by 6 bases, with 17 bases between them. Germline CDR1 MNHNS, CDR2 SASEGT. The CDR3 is CASSRGPGGGEQYF. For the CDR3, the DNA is TGTGCCAGCAGTCGGGGCCCAGGTGGGGGCGAGCAGTACTTC.

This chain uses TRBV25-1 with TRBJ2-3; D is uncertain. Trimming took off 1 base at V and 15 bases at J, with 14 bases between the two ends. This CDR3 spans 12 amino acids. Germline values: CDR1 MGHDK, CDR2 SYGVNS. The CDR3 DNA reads TGTGCCAGCAGTGAATTTCCCGGTATGCAATATTTT. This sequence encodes CASSEFPGMQYF.

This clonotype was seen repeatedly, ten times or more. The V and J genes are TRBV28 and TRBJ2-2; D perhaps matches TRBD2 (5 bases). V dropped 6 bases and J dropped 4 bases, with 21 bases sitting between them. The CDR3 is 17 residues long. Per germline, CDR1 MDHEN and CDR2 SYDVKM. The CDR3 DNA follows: TGTGCCAGCAGCTCCTCTCGTCTGAGGACTCTCACCGGGGAGCTGTTTTTT. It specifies CASSSSRLRTLTGELFF.

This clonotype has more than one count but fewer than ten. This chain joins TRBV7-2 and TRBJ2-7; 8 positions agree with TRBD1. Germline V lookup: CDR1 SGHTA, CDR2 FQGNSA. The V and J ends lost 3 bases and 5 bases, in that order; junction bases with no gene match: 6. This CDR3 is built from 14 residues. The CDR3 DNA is TGTGCCAGCAGCTTCAACAGGGGGAAACACGAGCAGTACTTC. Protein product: CASSFNRGKHEQYF.

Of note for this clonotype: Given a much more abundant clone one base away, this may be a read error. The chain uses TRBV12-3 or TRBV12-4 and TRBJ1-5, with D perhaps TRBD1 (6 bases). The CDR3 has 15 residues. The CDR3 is CASSAFRTDNQHQHF. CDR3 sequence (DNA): TGTGCCAGCAGTGCTTTTAGGACAGACAATCAGCACCAGCATTTT.

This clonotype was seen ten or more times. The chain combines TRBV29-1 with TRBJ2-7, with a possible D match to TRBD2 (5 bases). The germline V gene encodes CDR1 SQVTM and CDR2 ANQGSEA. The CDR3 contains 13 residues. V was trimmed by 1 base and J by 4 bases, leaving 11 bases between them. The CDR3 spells CSVEAGIPYEQYF. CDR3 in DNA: TGCAGCGTTGAAGCCGGGATACCATACGAGCAGTACTTC.

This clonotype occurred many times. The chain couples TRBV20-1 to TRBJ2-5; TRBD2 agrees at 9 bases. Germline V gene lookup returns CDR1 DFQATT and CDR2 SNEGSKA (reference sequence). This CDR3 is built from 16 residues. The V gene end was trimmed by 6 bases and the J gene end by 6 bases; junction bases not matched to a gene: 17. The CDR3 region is CSARASSGKSGKTQYF. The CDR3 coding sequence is TGCAGTGCAAGGGCGTCTAGCGGGAAATCCGGGAAGACCCAGTACTTC.

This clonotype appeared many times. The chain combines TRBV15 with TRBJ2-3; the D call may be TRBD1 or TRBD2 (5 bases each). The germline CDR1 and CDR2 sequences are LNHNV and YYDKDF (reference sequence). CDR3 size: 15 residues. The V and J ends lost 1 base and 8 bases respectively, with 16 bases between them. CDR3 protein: CATSRVGRDQGTQYF. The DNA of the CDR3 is TGTGCCACCAGCAGAGTAGGCCGGGATCAGGGTACGCAGTATTTT.

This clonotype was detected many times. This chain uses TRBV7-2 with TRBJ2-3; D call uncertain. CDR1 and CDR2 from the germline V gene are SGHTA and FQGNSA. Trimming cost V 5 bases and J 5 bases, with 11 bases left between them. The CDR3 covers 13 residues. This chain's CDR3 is CASSDQMVDTQYF. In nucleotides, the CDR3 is TGTGCCAGCAGCGATCAAATGGTAGATACGCAGTATTTT.

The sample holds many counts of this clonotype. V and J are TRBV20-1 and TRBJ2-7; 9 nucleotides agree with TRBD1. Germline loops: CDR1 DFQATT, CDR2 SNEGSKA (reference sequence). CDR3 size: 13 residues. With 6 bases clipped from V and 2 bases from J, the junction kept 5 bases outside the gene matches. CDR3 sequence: CSAQGQGTYEQYF. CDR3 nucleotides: TGCAGTGCCCAGGGACAGGGAACCTACGAGCAGTACTTC.

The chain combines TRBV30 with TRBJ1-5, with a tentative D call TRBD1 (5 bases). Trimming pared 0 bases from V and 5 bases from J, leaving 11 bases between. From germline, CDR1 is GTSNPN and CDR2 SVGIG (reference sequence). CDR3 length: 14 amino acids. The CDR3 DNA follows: TGTGCCTGGAGTGTAGGAGGGGCGGATCAGCCCCAGCATTTT. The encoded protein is CAWSVGGADQPQHF.

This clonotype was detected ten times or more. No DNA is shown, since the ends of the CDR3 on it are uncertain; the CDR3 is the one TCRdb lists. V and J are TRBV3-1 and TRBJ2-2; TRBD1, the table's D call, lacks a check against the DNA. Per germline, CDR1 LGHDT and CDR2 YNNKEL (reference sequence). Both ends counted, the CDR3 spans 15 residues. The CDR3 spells CASSPGQRTPGSCFF.

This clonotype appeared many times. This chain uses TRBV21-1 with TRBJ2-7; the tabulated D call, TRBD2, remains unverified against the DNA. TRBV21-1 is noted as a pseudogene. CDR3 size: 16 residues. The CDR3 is CASGKERGRGPLEQYF. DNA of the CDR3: TGTGCCAGCGGAAAGGAGAGGGGTAGGGGTCCTCTCGAGCAGTACTTC.

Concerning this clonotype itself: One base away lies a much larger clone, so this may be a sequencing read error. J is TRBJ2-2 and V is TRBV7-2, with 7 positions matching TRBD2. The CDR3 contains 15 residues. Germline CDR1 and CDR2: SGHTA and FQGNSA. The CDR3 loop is CASGLRAGVIGELFF. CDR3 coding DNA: TGTGCCAGCGGCTTAAGGGCGGGAGTAATCGGGGAGCTGTTTTTT.

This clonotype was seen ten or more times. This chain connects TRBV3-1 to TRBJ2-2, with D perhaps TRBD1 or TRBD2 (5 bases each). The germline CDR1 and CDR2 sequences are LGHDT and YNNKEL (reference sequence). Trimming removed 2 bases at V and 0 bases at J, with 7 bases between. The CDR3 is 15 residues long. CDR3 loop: CASSQWGTNTGELFF. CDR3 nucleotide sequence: TGTGCCAGCAGCCAATGGGGGACGAACACCGGGGAGCTGTTTTTT. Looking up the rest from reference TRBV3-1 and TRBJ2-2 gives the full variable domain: DTAVSQTPKYLVTQMGNDKSIKCEQNLGHDTMYWYKQDSKKFLKIMFSYNNKELIINETVPNRFSPKSPDKAHLNLHINSLELGDSAVYFCASSQWGTNTGELFFGEGSRLTVL.

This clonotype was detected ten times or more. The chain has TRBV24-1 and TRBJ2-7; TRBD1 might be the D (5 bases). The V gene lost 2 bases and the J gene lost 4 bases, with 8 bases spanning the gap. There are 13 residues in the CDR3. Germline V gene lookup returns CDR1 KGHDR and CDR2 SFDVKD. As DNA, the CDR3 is TGTGCCACCAGTGATTCACGACAGTACGAGCAGTACTTC. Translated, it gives CATSDSRQYEQYF.

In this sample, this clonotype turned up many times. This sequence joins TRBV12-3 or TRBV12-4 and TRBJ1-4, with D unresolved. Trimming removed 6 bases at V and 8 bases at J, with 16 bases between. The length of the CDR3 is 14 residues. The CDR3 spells CASRPDGPWEKLFF. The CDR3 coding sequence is TGTGCCAGCAGACCCGACGGACCTTGGGAAAAACTGTTTTTT.

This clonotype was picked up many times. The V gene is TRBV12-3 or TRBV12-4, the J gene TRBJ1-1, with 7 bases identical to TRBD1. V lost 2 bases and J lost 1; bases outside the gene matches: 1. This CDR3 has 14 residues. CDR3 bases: TGTGCCAGCAGTTTAACAGGGGAGAACACTGAAGCTTTCTTT. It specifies CASSLTGENTEAFF.

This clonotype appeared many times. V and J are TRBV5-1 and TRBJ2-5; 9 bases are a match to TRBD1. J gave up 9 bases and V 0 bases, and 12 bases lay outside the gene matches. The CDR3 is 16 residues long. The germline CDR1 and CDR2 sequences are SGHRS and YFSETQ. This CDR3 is CASSLDGGQGTGPQYF. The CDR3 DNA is TGCGCCAGCAGCTTGGATGGCGGACAGGGGACAGGGCCCCAGTACTTC. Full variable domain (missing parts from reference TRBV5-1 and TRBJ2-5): KAGVTQTPRYLIKTRGQQVTLSCSPISGHRSVSWYQQTPGQGLQFLFEYFSETQRNKGNFPGRFSGRQFSNSRSEMNVSTLELGDSALYLCASSLDGGQGTGPQYFGPGTRLLVL.

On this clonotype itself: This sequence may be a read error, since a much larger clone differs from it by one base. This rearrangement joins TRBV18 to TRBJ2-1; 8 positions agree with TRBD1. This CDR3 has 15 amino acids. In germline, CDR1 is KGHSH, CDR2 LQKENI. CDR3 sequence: CASSGQGIYRNEQCF. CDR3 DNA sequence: TGTGCCAGCTCCGGACAGGGCATTTACCGCAATGAGCAGTGCTTC.